The rows below give T cell receptor beta chains drawn from one sample of a study of blood T cell repertoires in COVID-19. Assay: immunoSEQ multiplex PCR; the TCRdb copy retains only in-frame clones and omits some. The data show some 140,000 clones, 65% to 80% seen once. Sample: peripheral blood. These receptors all stem from a man older than 75 with acute or convalescent COVID-19. Both conserved end residues are part of each CDR3. Fields, in order: CDR3 protein, CDR3 DNA, V gene, J gene, clone size, D gene. A D gene is named only where the DNA matches it firmly. Rows give clone size only sometimes, using once, few, many, or a class for an expanded clone.

cdr3_aa: CASSSDRAGAGQYF
cdr3_nt: TGTGCCAGCTCATCCGACAGGGCCGGGGCGGGGCAGTACTTC
v_call: TRBV18
j_call: TRBJ2-7
clone_size: NA
d_call: TRBD1

cdr3_aa: CASSSDRGGEQFF
cdr3_nt: TGTGCCAGCAGCTCGGACAGGGGAGGTGAGCAGTTCTTC
v_call: TRBV11-3
j_call: TRBJ2-1
clone_size: NA
d_call: TRBD1

cdr3_aa: CASSLARFSGNTIYF
cdr3_nt: TGTGCCAGCAGCTTAGCGAGATTCTCTGGAAACACCATATATTTT
v_call: TRBV7-2
j_call: TRBJ1-3
clone_size: NA
d_call: NA

cdr3_aa: CASSLDGGNTEAFF
cdr3_nt: TGTGCCAGCAGTTTGGACGGGGGGAACACTGAAGCTTTCTTT
v_call: TRBV28
j_call: TRBJ1-1
clone_size: NA
d_call: NA

cdr3_aa: CASSLRQGGGRNTEAFF
cdr3_nt: TGTGCCAGCAGCTTACGCCAGGGCGGGGGTAGGAACACTGAAGCTTTCTTT
v_call: TRBV7-2
j_call: TRBJ1-1
clone_size: NA
d_call: NA

cdr3_aa: CASSQEGGGNADTQYF
cdr3_nt: TGCGCCAGCAGCCAAGAAGGCGGGGGAAATGCAGATACGCAGTATTTT
v_call: TRBV4-3
j_call: TRBJ2-3
clone_size: NA
d_call: TRBD2

cdr3_aa: CASSSDRGAYGYTF
cdr3_nt: TGTGCCAGCAGTTCCGACAGGGGGGCCTATGGCTACACCTTC
v_call: TRBV27
j_call: TRBJ1-2
clone_size: NA
d_call: TRBD1

cdr3_aa: CASSLVAGQGVGTQYF
cdr3_nt: TGTGCCAGCAGCTTGGTGGCGGGACAGGGGGTAGGTACGCAGTATTTT
v_call: TRBV5-4
j_call: TRBJ2-3
clone_size: NA
d_call: TRBD1

cdr3_aa: CASSQGSGGGYEQYF
cdr3_nt: TGTGCCAGCAGCCAAGGGAGCGGGGGAGGCTACGAGCAGTACTTC
v_call: TRBV3-1/TRBV3-2
j_call: TRBJ2-7
clone_size: NA
d_call: TRBD2

cdr3_aa: CASSITDSNYGYTF
cdr3_nt: TGTGCCAGTAGTATAACGGACTCTAACTATGGCTACACCTTC
v_call: TRBV19
j_call: TRBJ1-2
clone_size: NA
d_call: NA

cdr3_aa: CASSLGAGVSTDTQYF
cdr3_nt: TGTGCCAGCAGCTTGGGAGCGGGGGTAAGCACAGATACGCAGTATTTT
v_call: TRBV5-4
j_call: TRBJ2-3
clone_size: NA
d_call: TRBD2

cdr3_aa: CASNNQGSTDTQYF
cdr3_nt: TGTGCCAGCAATAATCAGGGAAGCACAGATACGCAGTATTTT
v_call: TRBV27
j_call: TRBJ2-3
clone_size: NA
d_call: NA

cdr3_aa: CASSYSRVNTDTQYF
cdr3_nt: TGTGCCAGCAGTTACTCCCGGGTAAACACAGATACGCAGTATTTT
v_call: TRBV6-5
j_call: TRBJ2-3
clone_size: once
d_call: NA

cdr3_aa: CASSSSRLAGAGEQYF
cdr3_nt: TGTGCCAGCAGTTCCTCCAGACTAGCGGGGGCCGGGGAGCAGTACTTC
v_call: TRBV28
j_call: TRBJ2-7
clone_size: NA
d_call: TRBD2

cdr3_aa: CASSPDAGSQPQHF
cdr3_nt: TGTGCCAGCTCACCAGACGCAGGGTCTCAGCCCCAGCATTTT
v_call: TRBV18
j_call: TRBJ1-5
clone_size: once
d_call: NA

cdr3_aa: CASSEVNRGVLGNQPQHF
cdr3_nt: TGTGCCAGCAGTGAAGTTAACAGGGGCGTCCTAGGCAATCAGCCCCAGCATTTT
v_call: TRBV6-1
j_call: TRBJ1-5
clone_size: once
d_call: TRBD1

cdr3_aa: CASSSGGKLFF
cdr3_nt: TGTGCCAGCAGCTCGGGGGGAAAACTGTTTTTT
v_call: TRBV7-9
j_call: TRBJ1-4
clone_size: NA
d_call: NA

cdr3_aa: CASSLGTGGLVGGYTF
cdr3_nt: TGTGCCAGCAGTTTAGGGACAGGGGGTTTGGTGGGTGGCTACACCTTC
v_call: TRBV28
j_call: TRBJ1-2
clone_size: NA
d_call: TRBD1

cdr3_aa: CASSSTRGNQPQHF
cdr3_nt: TGTGCCAGCAGCTCCACCCGCGGCAATCAGCCCCAGCATTTT
v_call: TRBV7-2
j_call: TRBJ1-5
clone_size: NA
d_call: NA

cdr3_aa: CASSQGVIPHF
cdr3_nt: TGTGCCAGCAGTCAAGGGGTGATCCCCCACTTT
v_call: TRBV6-2/TRBV6-3
j_call: TRBJ1-6
clone_size: NA
d_call: NA

cdr3_aa: CASSSRSRAGGAPGELFF
cdr3_nt: TGTGCCAGCAGCTCACGGTCCCGGGCAGGGGGCGCCCCCGGGGAGCTGTTTTTT
v_call: TRBV7-2
j_call: TRBJ2-2
clone_size: NA
d_call: TRBD1

cdr3_aa: CASSFAGGGQTQYF
cdr3_nt: TGTGCCAGCAGCTTCGCGGGGGGTGGACAGACCCAGTACTTC
v_call: TRBV11-2
j_call: TRBJ2-5
clone_size: NA
d_call: TRBD2

cdr3_aa: CASSVVSEGLVGDYGYTF
cdr3_nt: TGTGCCAGCAGCGTAGTTTCAGAGGGACTTGTCGGAGACTATGGCTACACCTTC
v_call: TRBV9
j_call: TRBJ1-2
clone_size: NA
d_call: NA

cdr3_aa: CASSLDLGQNNSPLHF
cdr3_nt: TGCGCCAGCAGCTTGGACCTGGGACAGAATAATTCACCCCTCCACTTT
v_call: TRBV5-1
j_call: TRBJ1-6
clone_size: few
d_call: TRBD1

cdr3_aa: CASRGLYGYTF
cdr3_nt: TGTGCCAGCAGGGGGCTCTATGGCTACACCTTC
v_call: TRBV28
j_call: TRBJ1-2
clone_size: NA
d_call: NA

cdr3_aa: CATSDGRDRTRDEQFF
cdr3_nt: TGTGCCACCAGTGATGGCCGGGACAGGACTAGAGATGAGCAGTTCTTC
v_call: TRBV24-1
j_call: TRBJ2-1
clone_size: many
d_call: NA

cdr3_aa: CAWSPGRHQAQHF
cdr3_nt: TGTGCCTGGAGTCCAGGTAGGCACCAGGCCCAGCATTTT
v_call: TRBV30
j_call: TRBJ1-5
clone_size: few
d_call: NA

cdr3_aa: CSAIDSYNSPLHF
cdr3_nt: TGCAGTGCTATTGACAGCTATAATTCACCCCTCCACTTT
v_call: TRBV20-1
j_call: TRBJ1-6
clone_size: NA
d_call: NA

cdr3_aa: CASSHESSGTVSLAKNIQYF
cdr3_nt: TGTGCCAGCAGCCATGAATCATCTGGGACAGTTTCCTTAGCCAAAAACATTCAGTACTTC
v_call: TRBV3-1/TRBV3-2
j_call: TRBJ2-4
clone_size: NA
d_call: TRBD1

cdr3_aa: CASRGGGWAEAFF
cdr3_nt: TGCGCCAGCAGAGGCGGAGGGTGGGCTGAAGCTTTCTTT
v_call: TRBV5-1
j_call: TRBJ1-1
clone_size: NA
d_call: NA

cdr3_aa: CASSLAGRNTEAFF
cdr3_nt: TGTGCCAGCAGCTTAGCAGGGCGGAACACTGAAGCTTTCTTT
v_call: TRBV11-2
j_call: TRBJ1-1
clone_size: NA
d_call: NA

cdr3_aa: CASSFPGNSPLHF
cdr3_nt: TGTGCCAGCAGTTTCCCGGGGAATTCACCCCTCCACTTT
v_call: TRBV12-3/TRBV12-4
j_call: TRBJ1-6
clone_size: NA
d_call: NA

cdr3_aa: CASGLFASGAETQYF
cdr3_nt: TGTGCTAGTGGTTTGTTCGCTAGCGGGGCAGAGACCCAGTACTTC
v_call: TRBV12-5
j_call: TRBJ2-5
clone_size: NA
d_call: TRBD2

cdr3_aa: CASSPQSQGPDNSPLHF
cdr3_nt: TGCGCCAGCAGCCCCCAGTCCCAGGGTCCGGATAATTCACCCCTCCACTTT
v_call: TRBV4-3
j_call: TRBJ1-6
clone_size: NA
d_call: NA

cdr3_aa: CASSFPDREGGYTF
cdr3_nt: TGTGCCAGCAGTTTTCCGGACAGGGAAGGTGGCTACACCTTC
v_call: TRBV6-6
j_call: TRBJ1-2
clone_size: NA
d_call: TRBD1

cdr3_aa: CASSSGGDSYNEQFF
cdr3_nt: TGTGCCAGCAGCTCGGGGGGGGACTCCTACAATGAGCAGTTCTTC
v_call: TRBV5-4
j_call: TRBJ2-1
clone_size: few
d_call: TRBD2

cdr3_aa: CASSEVGTSASDTQYF
cdr3_nt: TGTGCCAGCAGCGAGGTCGGGACTAGCGCTTCAGATACGCAGTATTTT
v_call: TRBV5-6
j_call: TRBJ2-3
clone_size: NA
d_call: TRBD2

cdr3_aa: CASSRGGRETQYF
cdr3_nt: TGTGCCAGCAGCCGGGGGGGGCGAGAGACCCAGTACTTC
v_call: TRBV7-8
j_call: TRBJ2-5
clone_size: NA
d_call: TRBD2

cdr3_aa: CASGQGWGRSYNEQFF
cdr3_nt: TGTGCCAGCGGGCAGGGTTGGGGTCGCTCCTACAATGAGCAGTTCTTC
v_call: TRBV6-6
j_call: TRBJ2-1
clone_size: NA
d_call: NA

cdr3_aa: CASSPTGLAGSTDTQYF
cdr3_nt: TGTGCCAGCAGCCCCACCGGACTAGCGGGGAGCACAGATACGCAGTATTTT
v_call: TRBV7-9
j_call: TRBJ2-3
clone_size: NA
d_call: TRBD2

cdr3_aa: CASSYWLAGGTGELFF
cdr3_nt: TGTGCCAGCAGTTACTGGCTAGCGGGGGGTACCGGGGAGCTGTTTTTT
v_call: TRBV6-5
j_call: TRBJ2-2
clone_size: NA
d_call: TRBD2

cdr3_aa: CATSREENAETQYF
cdr3_nt: TGTGCCACCAGCAGAGAAGAGAATGCGGAGACCCAGTACTTC
v_call: TRBV15
j_call: TRBJ2-5
clone_size: few
d_call: NA

cdr3_aa: CASSAPGQGAFGELFF
cdr3_nt: TGTGCCAGCAGCGCACCGGGACAGGGGGCGTTCGGGGAGCTGTTTTTT
v_call: TRBV5-4
j_call: TRBJ2-2
clone_size: NA
d_call: TRBD1

cdr3_aa: CASSSPRVSGGEKTQYF
cdr3_nt: TGTGCCAGCAGTTCCCCTCGGGTTAGCGGGGGGGAAAAGACCCAGTACTTC
v_call: TRBV28
j_call: TRBJ2-5
clone_size: NA
d_call: TRBD2

cdr3_aa: CASSYSRAGNTEAFF
cdr3_nt: TGTGCCAGCAGTTACTCGAGGGCAGGGAACACTGAAGCTTTCTTT
v_call: TRBV6-2/TRBV6-3
j_call: TRBJ1-1
clone_size: NA
d_call: NA

cdr3_aa: CASSPLGTGDEQYF
cdr3_nt: TGTGCCAGCAGTCCTCTAGGGACAGGGGACGAGCAGTACTTC
v_call: TRBV2
j_call: TRBJ2-7
clone_size: NA
d_call: TRBD1

cdr3_aa: CASSLGIGYGYTF
cdr3_nt: TGTGCCAGCAGCTTAGGAATCGGGTATGGCTACACCTTC
v_call: TRBV11-2
j_call: TRBJ1-2
clone_size: NA
d_call: NA

cdr3_aa: CASSPAPGTGNTGELFF
cdr3_nt: TGTGCCAGCAGCCCTGCCCCCGGGACAGGGAACACCGGGGAGCTGTTTTTT
v_call: TRBV6-2/TRBV6-3
j_call: TRBJ2-2
clone_size: few
d_call: TRBD1

cdr3_aa: CASSLVGLKETQYF
cdr3_nt: TGTGCCAGCAGCTTGGTGGGACTAAAAGAGACCCAGTACTTC
v_call: TRBV5-4
j_call: TRBJ2-5
clone_size: NA
d_call: TRBD2

cdr3_aa: CASSSRTGYGYEQYF
cdr3_nt: TGTGCCAGCAGCTCCCGGACAGGGTACGGCTACGAGCAGTACTTC
v_call: TRBV7-2
j_call: TRBJ2-7
clone_size: NA
d_call: TRBD1

cdr3_aa: CASSDPGQQVQQYF
cdr3_nt: TGTGCCAGCAGTGACCCGGGACAGCAAGTACAGCAGTACTTC
v_call: TRBV2
j_call: TRBJ2-7
clone_size: once
d_call: TRBD1

cdr3_aa: CASSLEFSPSREQYF
cdr3_nt: TGTGCCAGCAGCTTAGAATTTAGCCCTTCTCGGGAGCAGTACTTC
v_call: TRBV7-2
j_call: TRBJ2-7
clone_size: NA
d_call: NA

cdr3_aa: CSASRPSEGEAFF
cdr3_nt: TGCAGTGCTAGTAGGCCCTCAGAGGGTGAAGCTTTCTTT
v_call: TRBV20-1
j_call: TRBJ1-1
clone_size: NA
d_call: NA

cdr3_aa: CATSRDGTGNMNTEAFF
cdr3_nt: TGTGCCACCAGCAGAGATGGGACAGGCAACATGAACACTGAAGCTTTCTTT
v_call: TRBV15
j_call: TRBJ1-1
clone_size: NA
d_call: TRBD1

cdr3_aa: CATSDPRQGAYNEQFF
cdr3_nt: TGTGCCACCAGTGATCCTAGACAGGGGGCCTACAATGAGCAGTTCTTC
v_call: TRBV24-1
j_call: TRBJ2-1
clone_size: NA
d_call: TRBD1

cdr3_aa: CASSLRSGGQRGSQHF
cdr3_nt: TGTGCCAGCAGTTTAAGGAGTGGTGGACAACGAGGTTCCCAGCATTTT
v_call: TRBV28
j_call: TRBJ1-5
clone_size: few
d_call: NA

cdr3_aa: CASSIRRGTDTQYF
cdr3_nt: TGTGCCAGTAGTATACGGCGGGGGACAGATACGCAGTATTTT
v_call: TRBV19
j_call: TRBJ2-3
clone_size: NA
d_call: TRBD2

cdr3_aa: CASSIRDRDNSPLHF
cdr3_nt: TGCGCCAGCAGCATACGCGACAGGGACAATTCACCCCTCCACTTT
v_call: TRBV4-1
j_call: TRBJ1-6
clone_size: NA
d_call: TRBD1

cdr3_aa: CASSQVTRGQPQHF
cdr3_nt: TGTGCCAGCAGCCAAGTGACCCGCGGTCAGCCCCAGCATTTT
v_call: TRBV3-1/TRBV3-2
j_call: TRBJ1-5
clone_size: once
d_call: NA

cdr3_aa: CASSPNGGTQAQYF
cdr3_nt: TGTGCCAGCAGCCCCAACGGAGGGACTCAGGCGCAGTACTTC
v_call: TRBV7-9
j_call: TRBJ2-7
clone_size: once
d_call: NA